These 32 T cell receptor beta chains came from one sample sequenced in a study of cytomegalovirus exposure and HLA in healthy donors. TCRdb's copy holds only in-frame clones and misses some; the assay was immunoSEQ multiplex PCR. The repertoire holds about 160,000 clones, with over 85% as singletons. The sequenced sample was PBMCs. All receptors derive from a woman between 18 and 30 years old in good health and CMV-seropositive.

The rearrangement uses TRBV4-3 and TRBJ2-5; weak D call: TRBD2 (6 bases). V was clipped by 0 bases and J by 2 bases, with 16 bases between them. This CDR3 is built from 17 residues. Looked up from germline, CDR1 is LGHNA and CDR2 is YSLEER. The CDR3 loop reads CASSQDTGAMGQETQYF. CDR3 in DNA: TGCGCCAGCAGCCAAGATACGGGAGCAATGGGTCAAGAGACCCAGTACTTC.

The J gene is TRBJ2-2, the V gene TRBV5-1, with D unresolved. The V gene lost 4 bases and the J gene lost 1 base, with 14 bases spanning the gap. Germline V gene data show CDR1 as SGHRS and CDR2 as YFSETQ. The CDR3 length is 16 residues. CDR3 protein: CASSPIVSRNTGELFF. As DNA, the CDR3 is TGCGCCAGCAGCCCGATAGTATCGAGGAACACCGGGGAGCTGTTTTTT.

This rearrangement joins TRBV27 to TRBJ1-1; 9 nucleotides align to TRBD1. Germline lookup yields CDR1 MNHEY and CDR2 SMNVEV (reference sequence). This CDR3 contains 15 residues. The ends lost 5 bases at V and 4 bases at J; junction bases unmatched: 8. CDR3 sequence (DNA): TGTGCCAGCAGTCCTCTGACAGGGGGGAGCACTGAAGCTTTCTTT. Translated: CASSPLTGGSTEAFF.

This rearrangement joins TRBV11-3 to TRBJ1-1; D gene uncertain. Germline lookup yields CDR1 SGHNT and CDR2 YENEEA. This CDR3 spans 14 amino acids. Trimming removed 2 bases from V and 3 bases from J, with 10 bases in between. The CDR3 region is CASSLIGEYTEAFF. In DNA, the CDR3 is TGTGCCAGCAGCTTAATAGGAGAATACACTGAAGCTTTCTTT.

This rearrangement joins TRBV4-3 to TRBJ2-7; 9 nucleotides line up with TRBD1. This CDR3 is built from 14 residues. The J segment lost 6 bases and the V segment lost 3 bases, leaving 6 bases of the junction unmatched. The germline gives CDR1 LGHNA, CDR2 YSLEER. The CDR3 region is CASSQDRGVGEQYF. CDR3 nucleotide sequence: TGCGCCAGCAGCCAGGACAGGGGAGTCGGCGAGCAGTACTTC.

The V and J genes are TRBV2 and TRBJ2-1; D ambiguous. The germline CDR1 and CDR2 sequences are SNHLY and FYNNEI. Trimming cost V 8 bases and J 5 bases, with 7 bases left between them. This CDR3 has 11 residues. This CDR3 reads CASLYNNEQFF. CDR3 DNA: TGTGCCAGCCTTTATAACAATGAGCAGTTCTTC.

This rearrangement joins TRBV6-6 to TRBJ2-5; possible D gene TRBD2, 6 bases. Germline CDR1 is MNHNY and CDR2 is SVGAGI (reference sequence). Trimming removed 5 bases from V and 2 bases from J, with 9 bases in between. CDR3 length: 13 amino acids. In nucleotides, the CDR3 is TGTGCCAGCAGTGGGGGACTTCAAGAGACCCAGTACTTC. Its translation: CASSGGLQETQYF.

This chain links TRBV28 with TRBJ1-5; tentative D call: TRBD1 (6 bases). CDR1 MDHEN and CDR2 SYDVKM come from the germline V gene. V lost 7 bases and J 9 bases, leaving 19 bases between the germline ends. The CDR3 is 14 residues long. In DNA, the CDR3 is TGTGCCAGCACCGAGCGGGGGGGCATGAGGCCCCAGCATTTT. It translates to CASTERGGMRPQHF. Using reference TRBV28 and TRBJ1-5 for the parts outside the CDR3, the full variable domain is DVKVTQSSRYLVKRTGEKVFLECVQDMDHENMFWYRQDPGLGLRLIYFSYDVKMKEKGDIPEGYSVSREKKERFSLILESASTNQTSMYLCASTERGGMRPQHFGDGTRLSIL.

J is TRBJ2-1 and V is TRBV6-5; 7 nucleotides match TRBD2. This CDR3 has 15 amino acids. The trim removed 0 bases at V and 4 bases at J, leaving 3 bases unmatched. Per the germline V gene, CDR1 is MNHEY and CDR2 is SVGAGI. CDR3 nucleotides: TGTGCCAGCAGTTACTCTGGCGGGAGTTACAATGAGCAGTTCTTC. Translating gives CASSYSGGSYNEQFF.

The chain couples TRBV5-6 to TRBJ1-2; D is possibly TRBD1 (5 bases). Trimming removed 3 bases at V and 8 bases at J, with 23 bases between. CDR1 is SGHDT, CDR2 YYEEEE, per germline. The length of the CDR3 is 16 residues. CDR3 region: CASSSPGATRGKGYTF. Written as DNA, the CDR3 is TGTGCCAGCAGCTCCCCTGGGGCTACCCGCGGCAAGGGCTACACCTTC.

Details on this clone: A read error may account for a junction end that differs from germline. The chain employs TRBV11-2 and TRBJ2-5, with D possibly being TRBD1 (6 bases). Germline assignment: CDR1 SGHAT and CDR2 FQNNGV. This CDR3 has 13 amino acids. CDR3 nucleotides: TGTGCCAGCAGCTTTGACGGGACACCTACCCGGTACTTC. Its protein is CASSFDGTPTRYF.

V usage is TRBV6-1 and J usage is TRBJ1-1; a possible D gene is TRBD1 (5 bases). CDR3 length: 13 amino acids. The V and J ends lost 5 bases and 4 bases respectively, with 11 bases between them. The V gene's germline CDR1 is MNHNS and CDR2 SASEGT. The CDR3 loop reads CASSPRAPTEAFF. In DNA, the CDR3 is TGTGCCAGCAGTCCCAGGGCCCCCACTGAAGCTTTCTTT.

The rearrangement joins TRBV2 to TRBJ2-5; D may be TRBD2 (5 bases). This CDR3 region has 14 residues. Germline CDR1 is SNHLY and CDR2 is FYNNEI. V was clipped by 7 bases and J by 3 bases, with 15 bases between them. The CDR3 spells CASTPRSGKETQYF. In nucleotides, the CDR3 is TGTGCCAGCACCCCGAGGAGCGGAAAAGAGACCCAGTACTTC. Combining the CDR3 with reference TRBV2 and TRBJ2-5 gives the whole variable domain EPEVTQTPSHQVTQMGQEVILRCVPISNHLYFYWYRQILGQKVEFLVSFYNNEISEKSEIFDDQFSVERPDGSNFTLKIRSTKLEDSAMYFCASTPRSGKETQYFGPGTRLLVL.

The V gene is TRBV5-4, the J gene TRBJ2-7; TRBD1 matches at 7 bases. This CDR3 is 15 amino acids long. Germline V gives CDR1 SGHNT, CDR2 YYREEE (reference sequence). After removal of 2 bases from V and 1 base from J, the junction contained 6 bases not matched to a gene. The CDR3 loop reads CASSFWAGGSYEQYF. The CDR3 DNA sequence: TGTGCCAGCAGCTTCTGGGCAGGGGGTTCCTACGAGCAGTACTTC.

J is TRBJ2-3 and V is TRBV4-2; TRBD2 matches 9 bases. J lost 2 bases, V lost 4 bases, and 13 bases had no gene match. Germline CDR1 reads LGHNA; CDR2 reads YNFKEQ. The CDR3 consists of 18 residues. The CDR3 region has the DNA TGTGCCAGCAGCCTAACGGCGGGAGGGCCCTCCCACACAGATACGCAGTATTTT. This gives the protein CASSLTAGGPSHTDTQYF.

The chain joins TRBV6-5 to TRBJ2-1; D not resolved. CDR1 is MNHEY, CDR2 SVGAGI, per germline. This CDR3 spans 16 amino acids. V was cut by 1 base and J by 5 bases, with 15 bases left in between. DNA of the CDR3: TGTGCCAGCAGTTACTTTCGCACAGATCCTAACAATGAGCAGTTCTTC. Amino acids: CASSYFRTDPNNEQFF.

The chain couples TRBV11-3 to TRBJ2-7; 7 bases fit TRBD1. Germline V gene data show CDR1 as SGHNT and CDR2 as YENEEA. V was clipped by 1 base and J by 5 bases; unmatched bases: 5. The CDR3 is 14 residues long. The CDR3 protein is CASSLGGQMNEQYF. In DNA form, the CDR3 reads TGTGCCAGCAGCTTAGGGGGACAGATGAACGAGCAGTACTTC.

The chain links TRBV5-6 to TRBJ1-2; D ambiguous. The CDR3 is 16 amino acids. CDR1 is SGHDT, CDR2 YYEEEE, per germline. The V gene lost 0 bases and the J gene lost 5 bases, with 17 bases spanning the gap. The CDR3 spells CASSLGRYLAQYGYTF. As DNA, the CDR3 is TGTGCCAGCAGCTTGGGCCGGTACCTGGCACAGTATGGCTACACCTTC.

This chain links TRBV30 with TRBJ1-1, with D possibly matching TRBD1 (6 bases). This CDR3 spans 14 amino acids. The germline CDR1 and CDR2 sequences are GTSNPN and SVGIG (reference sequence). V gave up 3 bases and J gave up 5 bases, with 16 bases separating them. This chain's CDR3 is CAWREKQGWTEAFF. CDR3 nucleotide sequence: TGTGCCTGGAGGGAGAAGCAGGGGTGGACTGAAGCTTTCTTT.

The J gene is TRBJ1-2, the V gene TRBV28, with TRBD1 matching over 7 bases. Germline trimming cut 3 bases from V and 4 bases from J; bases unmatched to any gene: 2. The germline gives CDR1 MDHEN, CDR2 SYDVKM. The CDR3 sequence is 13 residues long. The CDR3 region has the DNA TGTGCCAGCAGTTTGGCAGGGGGCTATGGCTACACCTTC. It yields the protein CASSLAGGYGYTF.

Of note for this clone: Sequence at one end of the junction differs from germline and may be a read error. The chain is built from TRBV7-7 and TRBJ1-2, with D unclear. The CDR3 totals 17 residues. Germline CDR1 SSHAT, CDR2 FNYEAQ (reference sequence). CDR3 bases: TGTGCTAGCACCCCTAACCGGCGTCGGAGTACTAACTATGGCTACACCTTC. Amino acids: CASTPNRRRSTNYGYTF.

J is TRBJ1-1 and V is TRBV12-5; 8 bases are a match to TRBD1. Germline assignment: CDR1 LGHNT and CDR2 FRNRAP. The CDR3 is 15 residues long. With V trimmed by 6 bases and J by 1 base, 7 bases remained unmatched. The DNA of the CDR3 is TGTGCTAGTGGCCCCGGACAGGGAAGGAACACTGAAGCTTTCTTT. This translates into CASGPGQGRNTEAFF.

The CDR3 coding sequence is TGCAGCGCCACAGGGGGCGGCATCGACTACAATGAGCAGTTCTTC. It specifies CSATGGGIDYNEQFF. The chain recombines TRBV29-1 with TRBJ2-1, with TRBD1 matching 9 bases. The J segment lost 3 bases and the V segment lost 7 bases, leaving 10 bases of the junction unmatched. This CDR3 is built from 15 residues. CDR1 and CDR2 (germline): SQVTM, ANQGSEA.

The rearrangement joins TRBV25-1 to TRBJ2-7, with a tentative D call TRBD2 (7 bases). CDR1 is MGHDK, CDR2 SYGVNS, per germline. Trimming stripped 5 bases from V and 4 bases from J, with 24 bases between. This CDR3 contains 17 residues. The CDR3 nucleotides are TGTGCCAGCAGTAGGGGAGGGGGGACTCCCATGTGGTACGAGCAGTACTTC. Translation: CASSRGGGTPMWYEQYF.

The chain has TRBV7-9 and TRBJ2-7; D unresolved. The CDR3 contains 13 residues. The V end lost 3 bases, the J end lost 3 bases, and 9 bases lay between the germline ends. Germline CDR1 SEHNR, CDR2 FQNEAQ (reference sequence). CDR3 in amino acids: CASSFSSGYEQYF. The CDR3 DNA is TGTGCCAGCAGCTTCTCGTCAGGCTACGAGCAGTACTTC.

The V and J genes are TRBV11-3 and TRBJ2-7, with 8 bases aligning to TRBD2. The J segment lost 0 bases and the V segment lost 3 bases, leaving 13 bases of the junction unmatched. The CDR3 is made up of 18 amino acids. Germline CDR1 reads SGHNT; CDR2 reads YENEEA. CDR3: CASSLERELLLNSYEQYF. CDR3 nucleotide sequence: TGTGCCAGCAGCTTGGAGCGGGAGTTACTTCTTAACTCCTACGAGCAGTACTTC.

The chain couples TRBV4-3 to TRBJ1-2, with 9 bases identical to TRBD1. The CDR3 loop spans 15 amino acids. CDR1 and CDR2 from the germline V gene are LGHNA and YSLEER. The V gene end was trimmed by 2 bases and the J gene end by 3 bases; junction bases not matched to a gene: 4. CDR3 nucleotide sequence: TGCGCCAGCAGCCAACTACAGGGGGCGTACTATGGCTACACCTTC. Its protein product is CASSQLQGAYYGYTF.

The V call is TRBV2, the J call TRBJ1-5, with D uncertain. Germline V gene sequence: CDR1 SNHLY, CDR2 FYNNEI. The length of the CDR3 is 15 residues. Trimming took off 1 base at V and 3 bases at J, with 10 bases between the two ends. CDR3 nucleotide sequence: TGTGCCAGCAGTGAAGAGACACGATTCAATCAGCCCCAGCATTTT. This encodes CASSEETRFNQPQHF.

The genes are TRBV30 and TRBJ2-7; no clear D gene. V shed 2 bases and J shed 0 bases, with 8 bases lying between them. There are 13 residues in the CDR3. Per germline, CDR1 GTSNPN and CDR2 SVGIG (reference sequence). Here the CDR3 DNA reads TGTGCCTGGAGTCCTCCGAGCTCCTACGAGCAGTACTTC. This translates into CAWSPPSSYEQYF.

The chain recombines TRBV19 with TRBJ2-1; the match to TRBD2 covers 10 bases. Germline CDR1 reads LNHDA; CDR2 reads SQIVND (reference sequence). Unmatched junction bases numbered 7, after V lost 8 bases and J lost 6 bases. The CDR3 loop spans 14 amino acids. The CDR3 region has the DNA TGTGCCAGTGAAAGCGGGAGGGCCGTCAATGAGCAGTTCTTC. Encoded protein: CASESGRAVNEQFF.

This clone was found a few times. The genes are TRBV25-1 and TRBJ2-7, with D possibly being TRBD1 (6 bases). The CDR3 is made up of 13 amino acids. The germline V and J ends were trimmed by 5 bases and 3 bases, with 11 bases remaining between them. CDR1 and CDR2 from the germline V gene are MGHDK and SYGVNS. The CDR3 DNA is TGTGCCAGCAGTCCCCAGACAGGCTACGAGCAGTACTTC. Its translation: CASSPQTGYEQYF.

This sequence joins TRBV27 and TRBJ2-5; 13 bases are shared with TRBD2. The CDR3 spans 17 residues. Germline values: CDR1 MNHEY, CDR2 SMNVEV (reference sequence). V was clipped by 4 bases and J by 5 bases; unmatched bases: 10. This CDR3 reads CASSSRTSGRSLETQYF. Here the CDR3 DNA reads TGTGCCAGCAGTTCGAGGACTAGCGGGAGAAGTCTGGAGACCCAGTACTTC.